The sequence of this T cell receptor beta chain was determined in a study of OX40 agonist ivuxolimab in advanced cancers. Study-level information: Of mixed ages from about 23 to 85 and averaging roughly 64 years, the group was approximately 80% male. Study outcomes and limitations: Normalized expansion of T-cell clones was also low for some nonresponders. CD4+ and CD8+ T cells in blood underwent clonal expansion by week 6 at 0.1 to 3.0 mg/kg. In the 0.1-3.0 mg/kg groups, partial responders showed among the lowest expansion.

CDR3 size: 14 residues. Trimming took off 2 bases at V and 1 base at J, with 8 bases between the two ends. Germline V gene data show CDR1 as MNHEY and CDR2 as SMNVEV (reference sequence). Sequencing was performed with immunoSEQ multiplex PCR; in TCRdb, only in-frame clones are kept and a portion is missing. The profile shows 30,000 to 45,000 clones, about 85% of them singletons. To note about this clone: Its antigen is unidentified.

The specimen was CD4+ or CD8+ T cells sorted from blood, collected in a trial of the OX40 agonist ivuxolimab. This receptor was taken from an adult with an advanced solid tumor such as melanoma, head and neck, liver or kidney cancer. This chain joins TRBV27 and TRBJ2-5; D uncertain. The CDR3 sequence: CASSLRALQETQYF. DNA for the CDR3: TGTGCCAGCAGTTTACGCGCCCTCCAAGAGACCCAGTACTTC.